The entry that follows covers one TCR beta chain sequence. This sample was included in a study of blood T cells in healthy people across ages. Using a J-beta primer mix together with a sample-barcoded 5' primer, a second PCR was run for about 6 to 11 cycles. TCRdb fed the 5' RACE reads into MiXCR, producing one record per CDR3 protein. There are about 940,000 distinct CDR3 sequences in the sample; around 48% occur only once, and around 15% lies in the top ten. Healthy Russian Caucasian donors spanned ages roughly 6 to 100 years. RNA extraction gave at least 5 micrograms of total RNA per sample. The receptor was derived from a man aged 30 to 45 in good health. The sequenced sample consisted of blood.

The CDR3 loop reads CASSGSGTNYGYTF. The CDR3 DNA reads as TGTGCCAGCAGTGGATCAGGAACTAACTATGGCTACACCTTC. The chain combines TRBV6-1 with TRBJ1-2; unclear D gene. This CDR3 is built from 14 residues. Trimming took off 4 bases at V and 0 bases at J, with 9 bases between the two ends. Germline V gene sequence: CDR1 MNHNS, CDR2 SASEGT.